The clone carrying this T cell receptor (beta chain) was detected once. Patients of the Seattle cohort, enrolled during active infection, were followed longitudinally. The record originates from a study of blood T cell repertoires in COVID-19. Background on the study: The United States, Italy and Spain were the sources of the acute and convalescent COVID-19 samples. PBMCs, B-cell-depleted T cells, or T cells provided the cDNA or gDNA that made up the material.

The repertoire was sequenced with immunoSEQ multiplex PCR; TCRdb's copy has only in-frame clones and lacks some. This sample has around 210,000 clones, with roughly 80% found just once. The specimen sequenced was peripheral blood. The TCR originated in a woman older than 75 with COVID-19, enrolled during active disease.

The CDR3, as DNA: TGCAGCGCGGGAAAGAGCTCCTACGAGCAGTACTTC. Its translation: CSAGKSSYEQYF. The chain links TRBV29-1 to TRBJ2-7, with TRBD2 as a possible D gene (5 bases). This CDR3 comprises 12 residues. Germline values: CDR1 SQVTM, CDR2 ANQGSEA. V was pared by 7 bases and J by 0 bases, with 10 bases between.